This is a list of T cell receptor beta chains from one sample in a study of shared clonotypes between healthy human individuals. TCRdb keeps only in-frame clones here, not all; method: immunoSEQ multiplex PCR. This table holds over a million clones, approximately 68% found once. Sequencing was performed on memory CD4+ T cells sorted from blood. Receptor source: a man aged 18 to 29 in good health. Each CDR3 is given with its conserved first and last residue. A D gene is named only where the DNA matches it firmly. Size tells how often a clone was seen (once, few, many) or the class of an expanded clone, and some rows leave it out.

d_gene,v_gene,abundance,j_gene,CDR3nt,CDR3aa
-,TRBV19,-,TRBJ2-3,TGTGCCAGTAGTGGGGACTTCACAGATACGCAGTATTTT,CASSGDFTDTQYF
TRBD1,TRBV6-6,-,TRBJ2-5,TGTGCCAGCAGTTACTCGGCGGGACAGGGGACGCAGACCCAGTACTTC,CASSYSAGQGTQTQYF
-,TRBV6-5,-,TRBJ1-1,TGTGCCAGCAGTTACTCGGCAGGGAACACTGAAGCTTTCTTT,CASSYSAGNTEAFF
-,TRBV5-4,few,TRBJ1-1,TGTGCCAGCAGCCCCGCCGGGCAGCGTCCGAACACTGAAGCTTTCTTT,CASSPAGQRPNTEAFF
-,TRBV9,-,TRBJ2-3,TGTGCCAGCAGCGTAGAGGTGACGAATACGCAGTATTTT,CASSVEVTNTQYF
-,TRBV14,-,TRBJ1-4,TGTGCCAGCAGCCAAGGCTGGGGGACTAATGAAAAACTGTTTTTT,CASSQGWGTNEKLFF
-,TRBV10-3,-,TRBJ2-1,TGTGCCATCAGTGATGAAGGGGGTAGAAACAATGAGCAGTTCTTC,CAISDEGGRNNEQFF
TRBD2,TRBV13,-,TRBJ2-3,TGTGCCAGCAGCTTAGTGGGGCTAGCGGGAGTTGGAGATACGCAGTATTTT,CASSLVGLAGVGDTQYF
TRBD1,TRBV30,-,TRBJ2-7,TGTGCCTGGAGTGCGGGACAGGGGACCGAGCAGTACTTC,CAWSAGQGTEQYF
-,TRBV6-1,-,TRBJ2-7,TGTGCCAGCAGTGAAGCTTCATCGGCCGTAGGGGAGCAGTACTTC,CASSEASSAVGEQYF
-,TRBV5-3,-,TRBJ2-4,TGTGCCAGACTGACCGCCGGGCAAGCTATTCCGGTAGCCAAAAACATTCAGTACTTC,CARLTAGQAIPVAKNIQYF
-,TRBV28,-,TRBJ2-7,TGTGCCAGCAGTTGGGGACGGAGCTCCTACGAGCAGTACTTC,CASSWGRSSYEQYF
-,TRBV27,once,TRBJ2-7,TGTGCCAGCAGCAGGGGTGACACATTACGGACCTACGAGCAGTACTTC,CASSRGDTLRTYEQYF
TRBD1,TRBV5-1,-,TRBJ1-2,TGCGCCAGCAGCTTGGGGGACAGGGCGAGTGGCTACACCTTC,CASSLGDRASGYTF
-,TRBV2,-,TRBJ1-1,TGTGCCAGCAGTGAAGGCCCCCGACCGCCAGCTTTCTTT,CASSEGPRPPAFF
-,TRBV5-1,-,TRBJ2-7,TGCGCCAGCGCGCGATGGGGTACCCTATCGTACGAGCAGTACTTC,CASARWGTLSYEQYF
TRBD1,TRBV6-6,-,TRBJ2-3,TGTGCCAGCAGCCCCGGACAGGGCTTCCAGTATTTT,CASSPGQGFQYF
TRBD2,TRBV9,once,TRBJ2-5,TGTGCCAGCAGCGCCGGACTAGCGGATGTGGAGACCCAGTACTTC,CASSAGLADVETQYF
-,TRBV30,-,TRBJ1-3,TGTGCCTGGAGGTTAGGCGGGGCCTCCTCTGGAAACACCATATATTTT,CAWRLGGASSGNTIYF
-,TRBV7-9,-,TRBJ2-3,TGTGCCAGCAGCAGGATACTCACAGATACGCAGTATTTT,CASSRILTDTQYF
-,TRBV7-9,-,TRBJ2-7,TGTGCCAGCAGCTTAGTTTCCTGGGGGGAGTCTTACGAGCAGTACTTC,CASSLVSWGESYEQYF
-,TRBV4-1,-,TRBJ2-1,TGCGCCAGCAGCCAAGGAGGGGCGGGTGAGCGGACGTTCTTC,CASSQGGAGERTFF
-,TRBV6-6,-,TRBJ1-5,TGTGCCAGCAGTTCGGGACCGGGAGTCGGACAGCCCCAGCATTTT,CASSSGPGVGQPQHF
-,TRBV19,many,TRBJ1-1,TGTGCCAGCTCCGGACAGCTGAACACTGAAGCTTTCTTT,CASSGQLNTEAFF
-,TRBV19,-,TRBJ1-5,TGTGCCAGTAGTATTAAGACAGCCGGCGGGCCCCAGCATTTT,CASSIKTAGGPQHF
-,TRBV7-3,-,TRBJ2-1,TGTGCCAGCAGCCCCGGACCTTTTGGTAATGAGCAGTTCTTC,CASSPGPFGNEQFF
-,TRBV27,once,TRBJ2-2,TGTGCCAGCAGCCTGACGGGGGGCGGGACCGGGGAGCTGTTTTTT,CASSLTGGGTGELFF
-,TRBV10-3,few,TRBJ2-1,TGTGCCATCAGGGGCTCCGATGAGCAGTTCTTC,CAIRGSDEQFF
TRBD1,TRBV7-7,-,TRBJ2-5,TGTGCTAGCAGCACCGACAGGGGTCAAGAGACCCAGTACTTC,CASSTDRGQETQYF
-,TRBV7-8,-,TRBJ2-7,TGTGCCAGCAGCTTAAATCGGGACGGAACCTACGAGCAGTACTTC,CASSLNRDGTYEQYF
-,TRBV9,-,TRBJ2-7,TGTGCCAGCAGCGTAGGTGGAGGGGACGAGCAGTACTTC,CASSVGGGDEQYF
-,TRBV6-1,-,TRBJ1-4,TGTGCCAGCAGTGAGCAGGGTGCAACTAATGAAAAACTGTTTTTT,CASSEQGATNEKLFF
TRBD1,TRBV5-1,-,TRBJ2-1,TGCGCCAGCAGCCCCAGTACAGGGGGATACAATGAGCAGTTCTTC,CASSPSTGGYNEQFF
-,TRBV7-6,-,TRBJ2-7,TGTGCCAGCAGCTTAGAGCCCTACGAGCAGTACTTC,CASSLEPYEQYF
TRBD1,TRBV7-8,-,TRBJ1-4,TGTGCCAGCAGCTTAGTAGGGGGCGGAGGTGAAAAACTGTTTTTT,CASSLVGGGGEKLFF
TRBD1,TRBV2,many,TRBJ1-2,TGTGCCAGCAGTGGCCGAGAAGCCCGGACAGGGGAGGATGGCTACACCTTC,CASSGREARTGEDGYTF
-,TRBV5-4,-,TRBJ2-7,TGTGCCAGCAGCTCTCCCCTCGGAGGCCACGAGCAGTACTTC,CASSSPLGGHEQYF
-,TRBV18,-,TRBJ1-1,TGTGCCAGCTCACCGCCCGGGGGAACTGAAGCTTTCTTT,CASSPPGGTEAFF
TRBD1,TRBV5-5,-,TRBJ2-7,TGTGCCAGCAGCCGAGCGGACAGGGAGGTCTCCTACGAGCAGTACTTC,CASSRADREVSYEQYF
-,TRBV7-9,few,TRBJ2-2,TGTGCCAGCAGCTCATCGGGGGACGGGGAGCTGTTTTTT,CASSSSGDGELFF